The present T cell receptor (beta chain) was sequenced within a study of spatial heterogeneity in lung cancer (dated by TCRdb to the late 2010s). In the study overall: Beta-chain transcripts were consistently detected in greater numbers than alpha-chain transcripts, which likely reflects a higher abundance of beta-chain transcripts. TCR alpha and beta repertoires were quantitatively compared across multiple tumor regions, matched nontumor lung and blood in non-small cell lung cancer. In the raw uncorrected reads, each unique combination of TCR and UMI appeared on average more than ten times. At surgery, both alpha and beta chains were TCR-sequenced in 200 to 250 tumor regions, some 64 matched nontumor lung samples and a few dozen PBMC samples. TCR transcript counts in tumor regions correlated strongly with a T cell transcriptional module score from matched bulk RNA-seq. TCR repertoire features were related to nonsynonymous mutation counts determined by whole-exome sequencing of tumor tissue.

Receptor libraries were prepared by 5' RACE. Sequencing took place on a NextSeq 500. The TCR library protocol attached a unique molecular identifier to each TCR cDNA molecule to allow correction of PCR and sequencing errors. In the paper's pipeline: Decombinator tools were used for TCR identification, UMI-based error correction and CDR3 extraction. TCRs above a frequency of 2 per 1,000, corresponding to the top 1% of the tumor frequency distribution, were defined as expanded. Expanded tumor TCRs statistically deemed absent (corrected P<0.05) from at least one tumor region were classed as regional, and all other expanded tumor TCRs were classed as ubiquitous. Renyi diversity was calculated using the R vegan package after each repertoire was subsampled 100 times to 5,000 TCRs. To build CDR3 similarity networks, amino acid triplet string-kernel similarity was used, and CDR3s were connected when their pairwise similarity was above 0.82. TCRdb cleaned the public reads at Q25 with fastp, built clones with MiXCR and kept in-frame beta chains. Identical CDR3 proteins give one entry, which carries the most common genes and DNA. None of the V and J calls come from the authors' own analysis; TCRdb made them. The sample yields some 97,000 distinct CDR3 sequences; around 4.3% were counted once. Of the sample, about 20% falls within the top ten clones.

The time point tag for this specimen amounts to: sample taken at primary tumor resection. Samples were obtained from approximately 70 patients with early-stage, untreated non-small cell lung cancer from the lung TRACERx cohort. For TCR sequencing, whole RNA was extracted from tumor and nontumor lung tissue, or from cryopreserved PBMC samples, and no cell sorting was done. Patients were selected for TCR sequencing only if sufficient RNA was available from at least two tumor regions. Before selection, tumor and adjacent nontumor lung specimens were reviewed by a lung pathologist. Broader findings and caveats from the paper: Counts of ubiquitous and regional expanded TCRs correlated with counts of ubiquitous and regional nonsynonymous mutations, respectively. TCR-seq was estimated to cover only approximately 6.4% of tumor T cells for alpha chains and roughly 12% for beta chains. The tumor nonsynonymous mutation count correlated with the number of expanded intratumoral alpha and beta TCRs. Additional single-cell paired TCR alpha and beta sequencing was considered necessary to confirm, at a functional level, the hypothesis that regional TCRs recognize regional mutations.

The table lists this clonotype with many counts. No cognate antigen has been identified for it. The sample holds no much larger clone one base away, and base qualities are not on file. The sequenced sample was lung tumor tissue, obtained at surgery. This receptor was identified in a male donor with early-stage non-small cell lung cancer.

The DNA sequence reads TGTGCCAGAACGCCCCGTACTAGCGGGAGGCCTTTAGATACGCAGTATTTT. Protein translation: CARTPRTSGRPLDTQYF. The chain employs TRBV12-3 or TRBV12-4 and TRBJ2-3; 12 nucleotides in the junction match TRBD2. V is trimmed back by 9 bases and J by 5 bases, and the junction contains 15 bases that no gene match accounts for. The CDR3 goes from the cysteine to the phenylalanine over 17 residues. Of the read, only the CDR3 DNA is kept; its 51 bases are in frame from base 1.